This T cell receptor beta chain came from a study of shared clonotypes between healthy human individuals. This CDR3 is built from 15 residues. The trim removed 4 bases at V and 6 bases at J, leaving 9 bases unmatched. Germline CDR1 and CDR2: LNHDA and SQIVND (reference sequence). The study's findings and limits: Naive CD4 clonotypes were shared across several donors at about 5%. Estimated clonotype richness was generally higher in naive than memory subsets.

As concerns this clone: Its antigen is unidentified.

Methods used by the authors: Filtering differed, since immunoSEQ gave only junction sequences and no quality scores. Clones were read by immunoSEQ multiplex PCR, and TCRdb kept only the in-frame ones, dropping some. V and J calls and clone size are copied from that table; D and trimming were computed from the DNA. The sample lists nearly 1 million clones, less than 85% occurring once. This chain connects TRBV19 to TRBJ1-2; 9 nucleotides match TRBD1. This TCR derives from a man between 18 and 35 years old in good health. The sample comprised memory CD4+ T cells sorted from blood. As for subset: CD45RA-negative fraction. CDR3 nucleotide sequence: TGTGCCAGTAGTACCGGGACAGGGAAGGAGAATGGCTACACCTTC. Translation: CASSTGTGKENGYTF. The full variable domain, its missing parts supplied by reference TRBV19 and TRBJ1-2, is DGGITQSPKYLFRKEGQNVTLSCEQNLNHDAMYWYRQDPGQGLRLIYYSQIVNDFQKGDIAEGYSVSREKKESFPLTVTSAQKNPTAFYLCASSTGTGKENGYTFGSGTRLTVV.